The entry that follows covers one T cell receptor beta chain sequence. Its target is not known. The record originates from a study of T cell repertoires in cytomegalovirus infection. Study background: In public TCR beta signatures, there were indications of both CMV infection and matching HLA type.

One entry per CDR3 protein, called by TCRdb with MiXCR from the reads. The sample holds 110,000 or so distinct CDR3 sequences, around 31% seen once. Specimen: CD8+ T cells from cultured PBMCs, collected from culture after CMV antigen stimulation. The TCR sequence derives from a human donor in good health (CMV status not recorded). Some clones in this sample may be carry-over from other donors' samples.

CDR3 nucleotides: TGTGCCAGCAGTTCTTGGACAGCCACCCGGAATTCACCCCTCCACTTT. Amino acids: CASSSWTATRNSPLHF. The gene calls are TRBV28 and TRBJ1-6; TRBD1 might be the D (6 bases). The V end lost 4 bases, the J end lost 7 bases, and 17 bases lay between the germline ends. CDR3 length: 16 residues. CDR1 is MDHEN, CDR2 SYDVKM, per germline.